Shown below are 18 T cell receptor beta chains from a single sample sequenced in a study of cytomegalovirus exposure and HLA in healthy donors. PCR used 60 Vbeta primers and 13 Jbeta primers. This table comes from immunoSEQ multiplex PCR, and its TCRdb copy is limited to in-frame clones, with some not included. Seen here are some 180,000 clones, about 80% observed once, and the top ten hold approximately 3.7%. The specimen was PBMCs. The receptor source for this set is a woman aged 60-75 years in good health and CMV-seropositive.

CDR3 amino acids: CASSLGTDNSPLHF. The CDR3 DNA reads TGTGCCAGCAGCTTGGGGACAGATAATTCACCCCTCCACTTT. The V and J genes are TRBV11-3 and TRBJ1-6; 7 nucleotides align to TRBD1. Germline V gene sequence: CDR1 SGHNT, CDR2 YENEEA. CDR3 length: 14 amino acids. The trim removed 3 bases at V and 5 bases at J, leaving 1 base unmatched.

The rearrangement links TRBV5-4 to TRBJ2-3; 8 nucleotides line up with TRBD2. J was trimmed by 6 bases and V by 0 bases; bases with no gene match: 6. This CDR3 has 15 residues. CDR1 and CDR2 (germline): SGHNT, YYREEE (reference sequence). CDR3 nucleotides: TGTGCCAGCAGCTTGGTAGCGGGAATGTCGGATACGCAGTATTTT. It specifies CASSLVAGMSDTQYF.

The chain links TRBV6-6 to TRBJ2-7, with a possible D match to TRBD1 (5 bases). The CDR3 extends over 14 amino acids. Per the germline V gene, CDR1 is MNHNY and CDR2 is SVGAGI (reference sequence). V was shortened by 0 bases and J by 3 bases, with 9 bases between the two germline ends. CDR3 nucleotide sequence: TGTGCCAGCAGTTACTCGGGGCAGGGCTACGAGCAGTACTTC. It encodes CASSYSGQGYEQYF.

The chain is built from TRBV6-5 and TRBJ2-7, with 9 bases fitting TRBD2. Trimming cost V 2 bases and J 3 bases; bases outside gene matches: 5. This CDR3 region has 15 residues. Germline V CDR1 and CDR2: MNHEY, SVGAGI. Here the CDR3 DNA reads TGTGCCAGCAGTTACACGGTAGCGGGAGTCTACGAGCAGTACTTC. Translated, it gives CASSYTVAGVYEQYF.

This clone was seen once. The J gene is TRBJ2-5, the V gene TRBV5-1; possibly TRBD1 for D (6 bases). The end of the DNA fits TRBJ2-7 better, so the J call may be wrong. Germline V CDR1 and CDR2: SGHRS, YFSETQ. This CDR3 is built from 14 residues. The CDR3 nucleotides read TGCGCCAGCAGCATGCCGGGACAAAACTACGAGCAGTACTTC. It encodes CASSMPGQNYEQYF.

The genes are TRBV28 and TRBJ2-1, with D perhaps matching TRBD1 (5 bases). The CDR3 extends over 15 amino acids. The V and J ends lost 1 base and 8 bases respectively, with 15 bases between them. From germline, CDR1 is MDHEN and CDR2 SYDVKM. CDR3 sequence reads: CASSLSSRDGDEQFF. Here the CDR3 DNA reads TGTGCCAGCAGTTTATCATCCAGGGATGGTGATGAGCAGTTCTTC.

The gene calls are TRBV19 and TRBJ2-7; 11 nucleotides align to TRBD1. The CDR3 is 13 amino acids. Germline CDR1 is LNHDA and CDR2 is SQIVND (reference sequence). The ends lost 8 bases at V and 4 bases at J; junction bases unmatched: 4. CDR3 sequence: CASRDRGRYEQYF. Written as DNA, the CDR3 is TGTGCCAGTCGGGACAGGGGGAGATACGAGCAGTACTTC.

The V and J genes are TRBV5-1 and TRBJ2-5; 10 nucleotides match TRBD2. J was trimmed by 1 base and V by 2 bases; bases with no gene match: 2. Germline CDR1 reads SGHRS; CDR2 reads YFSETQ. CDR3 size: 15 residues. The CDR3 spells CASSFSGGAQETQYF. The CDR3 bases are TGCGCCAGCAGCTTCAGCGGGGGGGCCCAAGAGACCCAGTACTTC.

This clone was recorded a few times. V is TRBV7-3 and J is TRBJ2-5; perhaps TRBD1 as D (6 bases). Near its end, the DNA agrees better with TRBJ2-7, so the J call may be wrong. The CDR3 extends over 13 amino acids. Germline CDR1 SGHTA, CDR2 FQGTGA. The DNA for the CDR3 is TGTGCCAGCAGCCTTGACAGGTTAGGCGAGCAGTACTTC. Encoded protein: CASSLDRLGEQYF.

The chain links TRBV28 to TRBJ2-7; 8 bases line up with TRBD2. The CDR3 length is 14 residues. Germline CDR1 and CDR2: MDHEN and SYDVKM. The V gene end was trimmed by 6 bases and the J gene end by 6 bases; junction bases not matched to a gene: 10. CDR3: CASSTSGEPLEQYF. DNA of the CDR3: TGTGCCAGCAGCACTAGCGGAGAGCCCCTCGAGCAGTACTTC.

The V and J genes are TRBV29-1 and TRBJ1-1; D might be TRBD1 (5 bases). This CDR3 contains 14 residues. Per the germline V gene, CDR1 is SQVTM and CDR2 is ANQGSEA. Trimming shortened V by 6 bases and J by 3 bases, and 17 bases separated the two germline ends. CDR3 DNA sequence: TGCAGCGTCTGCCCGGACACCGGCCACACTGAAGCTTTCTTT. Translated, it gives CSVCPDTGHTEAFF.

Worth noting for this clone: At the DNA level, this CDR3 is encoded by other sequences in the same sample as well. As DNA, the CDR3 is TGCAGTGCTGGACAGGGAACAGATACGCAGTATTTT. It yields the protein CSAGQGTDTQYF. The V gene is TRBV29-1, the J gene TRBJ2-3; 8 bases are shared with TRBD1. This CDR3 is 12 amino acids long. CDR1 is SQVTM and CDR2 is ANQGSEA in the germline V gene.

The chain has TRBV29-1 and TRBJ2-2; TRBD2 might be the D (6 bases). Trimming cost V 2 bases and J 3 bases, with 10 bases left between them. The CDR3 covers 14 residues. From germline, CDR1 is SQVTM and CDR2 ANQGSEA. Written as DNA, the CDR3 is TGCAGCGTTGAAAAAGGGACTCACACCGGGGAGCTGTTTTTT. The encoded protein is CSVEKGTHTGELFF.

This chain uses TRBV7-8 with TRBJ1-1; 7 nucleotides match TRBD1. The CDR3 has 15 residues. After removal of 4 bases from V and 4 bases from J, the junction contained 9 bases not matched to a gene. Germline V gene data show CDR1 as SGHVS and CDR2 as FQNEAQ. Written as DNA, the CDR3 is TGTGCCAGCAGCTCCGTATACAGGGGAGGCACTGAAGCTTTCTTT. Protein sequence: CASSSVYRGGTEAFF.

The rearrangement joins TRBV9 to TRBJ2-7, with a weak D call TRBD1 (5 bases). The CDR3 sequence is 15 residues long. The V gene's germline CDR1 is SGDLS and CDR2 YYNGEE. V was pared by 0 bases and J by 2 bases, with 12 bases between. As DNA, the CDR3 is TGTGCCAGCAGCGTAGAAGGGGCCGGTACCTACGAGCAGTACTTC. The encoded protein is CASSVEGAGTYEQYF.

The gene calls are TRBV7-3 and TRBJ2-3, with TRBD1 as a possible D gene (5 bases). The CDR3 has 16 residues. In germline, CDR1 is SGHTA, CDR2 FQGTGA. V gave up 0 bases and J gave up 0 bases, with 10 bases separating them. The CDR3 sequence is CASSLTPGPSTDTQYF. DNA for the CDR3: TGTGCCAGCAGCTTAACTCCAGGGCCTAGCACAGATACGCAGTATTTT.

This clone came up a few times. The chain carries TRBV28 and TRBJ2-7, with TRBD2 matching over 7 bases. The germline V gene encodes CDR1 MDHEN and CDR2 SYDVKM. The V and J ends lost 9 bases and 6 bases, in that order; junction bases with no gene match: 14. CDR3 length equals 14 residues. DNA of the CDR3: TGTGCCAGTCTAGTGGGAGGGCCCTCGGGCGAGCAGTACTTC. Protein: CASLVGGPSGEQYF.

The V and J genes are TRBV27 and TRBJ2-2; 11 bases line up with TRBD2. Germline V gene lookup returns CDR1 MNHEY and CDR2 SMNVEV (reference sequence). This CDR3 has 16 residues. V lost 7 bases and J lost 3; bases outside the gene matches: 7. The CDR3 nucleotides are TGTGCCAGCAAAGTAGCGGGAGGGCCGCACACCGGGGAGCTGTTTTTT. It yields the protein CASKVAGGPHTGELFF.